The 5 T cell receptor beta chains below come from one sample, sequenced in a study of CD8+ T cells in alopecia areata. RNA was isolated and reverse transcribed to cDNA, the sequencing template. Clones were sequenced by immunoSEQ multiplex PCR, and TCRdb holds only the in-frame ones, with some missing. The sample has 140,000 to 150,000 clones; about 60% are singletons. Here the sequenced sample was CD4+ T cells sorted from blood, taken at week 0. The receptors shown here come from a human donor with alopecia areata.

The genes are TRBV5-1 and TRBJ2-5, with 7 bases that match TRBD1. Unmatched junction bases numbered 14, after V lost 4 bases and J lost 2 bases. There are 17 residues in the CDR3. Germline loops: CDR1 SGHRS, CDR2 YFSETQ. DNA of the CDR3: TGCGCCAGCAGCCGTACCTACCCGGGACAGCCACAAGAGACCCAGTACTTC. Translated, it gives CASSRTYPGQPQETQYF. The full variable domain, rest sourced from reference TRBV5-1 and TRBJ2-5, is KAGVTQTPRYLIKTRGQQVTLSCSPISGHRSVSWYQQTPGQGLQFLFEYFSETQRNKGNFPGRFSGRQFSNSRSEMNVSTLELGDSALYLCASSRTYPGQPQETQYFGPGTRLLVL.

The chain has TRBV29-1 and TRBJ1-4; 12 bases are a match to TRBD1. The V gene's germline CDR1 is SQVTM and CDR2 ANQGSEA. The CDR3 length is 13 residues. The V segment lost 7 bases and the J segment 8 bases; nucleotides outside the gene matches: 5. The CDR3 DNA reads TGCAGCGCGGGACAGGGGGCGAGAGAAAAACTGTTTTTT. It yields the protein CSAGQGAREKLFF. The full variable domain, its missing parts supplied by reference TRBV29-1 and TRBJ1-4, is SAVISQKPSRDICQRGTSLTIQCQVDSQVTMMFWYRQQPGQSLTLIATANQGSEATYESGFVIDKFPISRPNLTFSTLTVSNMSPEDSSIYLCSAGQGAREKLFFGSGTQLSVL.

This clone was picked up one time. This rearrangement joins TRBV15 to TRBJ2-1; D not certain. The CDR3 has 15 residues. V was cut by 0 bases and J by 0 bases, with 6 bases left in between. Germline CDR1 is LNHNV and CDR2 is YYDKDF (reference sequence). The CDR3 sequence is CATSRDISSYNEQFF. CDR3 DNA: TGTGCCACCAGCAGAGACATCAGCTCCTACAATGAGCAGTTCTTC.

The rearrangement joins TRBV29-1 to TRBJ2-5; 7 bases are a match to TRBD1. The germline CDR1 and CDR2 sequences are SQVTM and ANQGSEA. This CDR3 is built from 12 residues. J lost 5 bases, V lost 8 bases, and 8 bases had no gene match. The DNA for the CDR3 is TGCAGCACCGGACAGGTCGGGGAGACCCAGTACTTC. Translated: CSTGQVGETQYF.

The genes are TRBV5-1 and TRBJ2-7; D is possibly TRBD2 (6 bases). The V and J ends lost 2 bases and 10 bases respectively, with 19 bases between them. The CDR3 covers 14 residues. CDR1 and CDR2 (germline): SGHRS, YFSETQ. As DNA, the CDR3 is TGCGCCAGCAGCTTATTAACCGGGACTCCGGAACAGTACTTC. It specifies CASSLLTGTPEQYF.